The present T cell receptor beta chain was sequenced within a study of regulatory T cells in long-lasting Graves disease. The study's findings and limits: Whereas about a thousand public clonotypes were shared by new patients, persistent patients shared more, at 2,500 to 3,000.

This clonotype was seen a handful of times. Its cognate antigen is unknown. This CDR3 region has 14 residues. V was cut by 1 base and J by 4 bases, with 11 bases left in between. Germline values: CDR1 SGHKS, CDR2 YYEKEE (reference sequence). The time point here: persistent/refractory GD, antithyroid drugs over 5 years with positive TRAb. The TCR library was prepared using RNA isolated from PBMCs. Guidelines of the American Thyroid Association were used to diagnose Graves' disease. With iRepertoire HTBI primers and Arm-PCR of CDR3 regions, TCR beta libraries were built. In the source study's methods: Taken together, the samples had 60 or so TRBV and 13 to 15 TRBJ segments identified. TCRdb used MiXCR to reprocess the multiplex PCR reads, holding one entry per CDR3 protein. For this entry, the V and J calls and clone size follow TCRdb and not the study's own pipeline. This sample carries about 430,000 distinct CDR3 sequences, 20% to 25% of them seen once, and the ten largest clones take around 15%.

The sequence was collected from a female donor with Graves disease. The chain couples TRBV5-5 to TRBJ2-5; perhaps TRBD1 as D (6 bases). This specimen was peripheral blood mononuclear cells (PBMCs), taken when the disease was refractory, from a patient treated with antithyroid drugs. The CDR3 DNA is TGTGCCAGCAGCTTGTCCCAGGGGCGAGAGACCCAGTACTTC. Encoded protein: CASSLSQGRETQYF.